These 29 T cell receptor beta chains came from one sample sequenced in a study of shared clonotypes between healthy human individuals. Sequencing used immunoSEQ multiplex PCR; TCRdb keeps in-frame clones, though not all of them. The sample includes some 2,500,000 clones, 80% to 95% seen only once; the top ten take about 0.36%. The material sequenced was naive CD4+ T cells from PBMCs. Documented subset: CD45RA+ positively selected. The receptor set was obtained from a man aged 18 to 30 in good health. Some clones in this sample may be carry-over from other donors' samples.

The chain's CDR3 is CASSPGGGRALEQFF. The CDR3, as DNA: TGTGCCAGCAGCCCGGGGGGCGGGAGGGCCCTTGAGCAGTTCTTC. The V call is TRBV7-3, the J call TRBJ2-1, with TRBD2 matching 9 bases. This CDR3 has 15 residues. With 5 bases clipped from V and 9 bases from J, the junction kept 11 bases outside the gene matches. In germline, CDR1 is SGHTA, CDR2 FQGTGA.

The V gene is TRBV6-1, the J gene TRBJ1-4, with D maybe TRBD1 (5 bases). Trimming shortened V by 6 bases and J by 6 bases, and 14 bases separated the two germline ends. This CDR3 region has 14 residues. The germline V gene encodes CDR1 MNHNS and CDR2 SASEGT. This CDR3 is CASSRRGGDEKLFF. As DNA, the CDR3 is TGTGCCAGCAGCCGCCGGGGGGGAGATGAAAAACTGTTTTTT.

The rearrangement joins TRBV9 to TRBJ2-5, with 7 bases that match TRBD2. Germline values: CDR1 SGDLS, CDR2 YYNGEE. This CDR3 is built from 14 residues. Trimming cost V 6 bases and J 0 bases; bases outside gene matches: 5. The CDR3 DNA reads TGTGCCAGCACCCCCGGGGGGTACCAAGAGACCCAGTACTTC. Translating it yields CASTPGGYQETQYF.

The chain joins TRBV2 to TRBJ1-4, with D hard to call. Germline V CDR1 and CDR2: SNHLY, FYNNEI. There are 15 residues in the CDR3. Deletions cut 3 bases from V and 0 bases from J, with 8 bases between. In DNA, the CDR3 is TGTGCCAGCAGTGACTCGCCAGCAACTAATGAAAAACTGTTTTTT. The encoded protein is CASSDSPATNEKLFF.

The genes are TRBV7-9 and TRBJ2-5; no clear D. CDR1 SEHNR and CDR2 FQNEAQ come from the germline V gene (reference sequence). The CDR3 contains 12 residues. The V gene lost 2 bases and the J gene lost 8 bases, with 9 bases spanning the gap. CDR3 residues: CASSLLESTQYF. The DNA of the CDR3 is TGTGCCAGCAGCTTATTGGAGAGCACCCAGTACTTC.

The chain links TRBV7-9 to TRBJ2-2; 11 bases map to TRBD1. CDR3 size: 16 residues. Unmatched junction bases numbered 4, after V lost 1 base and J lost 6 bases. Germline assignment: CDR1 SEHNR and CDR2 FQNEAQ (reference sequence). CDR3 loop: CASSLGGQGASGELFF. The CDR3 DNA is TGTGCCAGCAGCTTAGGTGGACAGGGGGCGTCCGGGGAGCTGTTTTTT.

This clone was seen once. V is TRBV27 and J is TRBJ2-1; 12 nucleotides match TRBD2. CDR1 is MNHEY and CDR2 is SMNVEV in the germline V gene (reference sequence). This CDR3 is 16 amino acids long. After removal of 0 bases from V and 9 bases from J, the junction contained 6 bases not matched to a gene. This chain's CDR3 is CASSLSASGRAAEQFF. The DNA for the CDR3 is TGTGCCAGCAGTTTATCCGCTAGCGGGAGGGCCGCTGAGCAGTTCTTC.

The V call is TRBV19, the J call TRBJ2-7, with 7 nucleotides matching TRBD2. V lost 5 bases to trimming and J lost 3 bases; unmatched junction nucleotides: 7. This CDR3 has 14 amino acids. Germline CDR1 reads LNHDA; CDR2 reads SQIVND (reference sequence). CDR3 DNA: TGTGCCAGTAGTCCGGCTAGCGGTCTCTACGAGCAGTACTTC. As protein: CASSPASGLYEQYF.

The CDR3 protein is CASSRSFGGEAFF. CDR3 nucleotides: TGTGCCAGCAGCCGAAGTTTTGGGGGTGAAGCTTTCTTT. The chain has TRBV14 and TRBJ1-1; tentative D call: TRBD1 (5 bases). Germline values: CDR1 SGHDN, CDR2 FVKESK. CDR3 size: 13 residues. The V gene lost 4 bases and the J gene lost 7 bases, with 13 bases spanning the gap.

The rearrangement links TRBV7-2 to TRBJ2-1, with 9 bases fitting TRBD2. This CDR3 has 16 residues. J gave up 5 bases and V 3 bases, and 8 bases lay outside the gene matches. The germline CDR1 and CDR2 sequences are SGHTA and FQGNSA. CDR3 region: CASSFFGTSPNNEQFF. Here the CDR3 DNA reads TGTGCCAGCAGCTTCTTTGGGACTAGCCCAAACAATGAGCAGTTCTTC.

The V gene is TRBV6-1, the J gene TRBJ1-2; 11 positions agree with TRBD1. Losses at the gene ends were 4 bases for V and 1 base for J; bases not matched to a gene: 2. CDR3 size: 15 residues. The germline gives CDR1 MNHNS, CDR2 SASEGT. As DNA, the CDR3 is TGTGCCAGCAGTGGGACAGGGGGCGTTAACTATGGCTACACCTTC. This translates into CASSGTGGVNYGYTF.

The chain employs TRBV28 and TRBJ1-2; D ambiguous. CDR1 is MDHEN and CDR2 is SYDVKM in the germline V gene. The V gene lost 7 bases and the J gene lost 4 bases, with 13 bases spanning the gap. The CDR3 totals 13 residues. For the CDR3, the DNA is TGTGCCAGCACATTAGGTCTGGGCTATGGCTACACCTTC. As protein: CASTLGLGYGYTF.

This clone has more than one count but fewer than ten. The chain employs TRBV7-9 and TRBJ1-2; no clear D gene. This CDR3 region has 11 residues. V lost 5 bases and J lost 8, with 9 bases in between. The germline CDR1 and CDR2 sequences are SEHNR and FQNEAQ (reference sequence). CDR3 DNA sequence: TGTGCCAGCAGCGCCGGACTGGGCTACACCTTC. Translation: CASSAGLGYTF. The full variable domain, in which reference TRBV7-9 and TRBJ1-2 provide the parts outside the CDR3, is DTGVSQNPRHKITKRGQNVTFRCDPISEHNRLYWYRQTLGQGPEFLTYFQNEAQLEKSRLLSDRFSAERPKGSFSTLEIQRTEQGDSAMYLCASSAGLGYTFGSGTRLTVV.

This clone was counted once. Within the sample, other DNA sequences also encode this same CDR3. V and J are TRBV7-2 and TRBJ1-2; 8 bases match TRBD1. Germline CDR1 SGHTA, CDR2 FQGNSA. The CDR3 totals 13 residues. V trimming: 4 bases; J trimming: 4 bases; junction bases outside the gene matches: 2. The CDR3 region is CASSSDRGYGYTF. CDR3 coding DNA: TGTGCCAGCAGCTCTGACAGGGGCTATGGCTACACCTTC. Drawing the rest from reference TRBV7-2 and TRBJ1-2, the complete variable domain is GAGVSQSPSNKVTEKGKDVELRCDPISGHTALYWYRQSLGQGLEFLIYFQGNSAPDKSGLPSDRFSAERTGGSVSTLTIQRTQQEDSAVYLCASSSDRGYGYTFGSGTRLTVV.

The CDR3 spells CASSLPGQSYNEQFF. For the CDR3, the DNA is TGTGCCAGCAGCCTTCCGGGGCAGAGCTACAATGAGCAGTTCTTC. V usage is TRBV5-4 and J usage is TRBJ2-1; D might be TRBD1 or TRBD2, each matching 5 bases. The CDR3 has 15 residues. Germline lookup yields CDR1 SGHNT and CDR2 YYREEE (reference sequence). V shed 4 bases and J shed 3 bases, with 14 bases lying between them.

The gene calls are TRBV9 and TRBJ2-3, with a tentative D call TRBD2 (6 bases). Trimming removed 3 bases at V and 0 bases at J, with 11 bases between. Germline CDR1 is SGDLS and CDR2 is YYNGEE. This CDR3 region has 15 residues. In nucleotides, the CDR3 is TGTGCCAGCAGCGGCATGGAGGGGAGCACAGATACGCAGTATTTT. Translation gives CASSGMEGSTDTQYF.

The chain carries TRBV5-1 and TRBJ2-7; perhaps TRBD2 as D (6 bases). The germline V gene has CDR1 SGHRS and CDR2 YFSETQ. This CDR3 has 15 residues. V lost 2 bases, J lost 0 bases, and 12 bases lay in between. CDR3 sequence (DNA): TGCGCCAGCAGCTTTGGGTCGGGGGACTCCTACGAGCAGTACTTC. Amino acid sequence: CASSFGSGDSYEQYF.

Notes on this clone: The same CDR3 is also encoded by other DNA sequences in this sample. The V and J genes are TRBV7-2 and TRBJ2-7; no definite D call. The germline V and J ends were trimmed by 2 bases and 2 bases, with 7 bases remaining between them. Per germline, CDR1 SGHTA and CDR2 FQGNSA. The CDR3 spans 13 residues. CDR3 nucleotides: TGTGCCAGCAGCTTAACGACAACCTACGAGCAGTACTTC. Its translation is CASSLTTTYEQYF.

The rearrangement joins TRBV7-3 to TRBJ2-1; 14 nucleotides agree with TRBD2. J gave up 9 bases and V 3 bases, and 1 base lay outside the gene matches. CDR3 length equals 14 residues. CDR1 and CDR2 from the germline V gene are SGHTA and FQGTGA. This CDR3 is CASSFGTSGSEQFF. The DNA for the CDR3 is TGTGCCAGCAGCTTCGGGACTAGCGGGAGTGAGCAGTTCTTC.

The rearrangement uses TRBV20-1 and TRBJ2-3, with D uncertain. The germline CDR1 and CDR2 sequences are DFQATT and SNEGSKA (reference sequence). The CDR3 has 11 amino acids. V lost 6 bases to trimming and J lost 7 bases, with 11 bases between them. The CDR3 sequence is CSAKSSNTQYF. The CDR3 coding sequence is TGCAGTGCGAAGAGTAGTAATACGCAGTATTTT.

V and J are TRBV28 and TRBJ1-2; 7 bases agree with TRBD1. The germline gives CDR1 MDHEN, CDR2 SYDVKM. With V trimmed by 6 bases and J by 4 bases, 5 bases remained unmatched. This CDR3 contains 13 residues. The CDR3 loop is CASSRGGIYGYTF. The CDR3 DNA reads as TGTGCCAGCAGCAGGGGGGGAATCTATGGCTACACCTTC.

The chain combines TRBV29-1 with TRBJ2-7, with D maybe TRBD1 (6 bases). Germline CDR1 and CDR2: SQVTM and ANQGSEA. This CDR3 comprises 12 residues. With 4 bases removed from V and 1 base from J, the gap between germline ends came to 8 bases. The chain's CDR3 is CSVVTGSYEQYF. The CDR3 coding sequence is TGCAGCGTTGTAACAGGGTCCTACGAGCAGTACTTC.

The chain uses TRBV6-5 and TRBJ2-5, with 8 bases matching TRBD2. The trim removed 6 bases at V and 2 bases at J, leaving 8 bases unmatched. The CDR3 sequence is 15 residues long. Germline loops: CDR1 MNHEY, CDR2 SVGAGI. The CDR3 coding sequence is TGTGCCAGCAGGCGCCTGATAGCGGGACAAGAGACCCAGTACTTC. Its protein product is CASRRLIAGQETQYF.

The table lists this clone with a count of one. The chain carries TRBV11-1 and TRBJ1-1; D gene uncertain. Germline V CDR1 and CDR2: SGHAT, FQDESV (reference sequence). The CDR3 runs to 12 residues. Trimming left V 5 bases short and J 4 bases short, with 8 bases between. CDR3 loop: CASSLRTTEAFF. The CDR3 coding sequence is TGTGCCAGCAGCCTAAGGACCACTGAAGCTTTCTTT.

CDR3 nucleotide sequence: TGTGCCAGCAGTTCCAGGTCCGCAGCGGGCTACGAGCAGTACTTC. The encoded protein is CASSSRSAAGYEQYF. V usage is TRBV27 and J usage is TRBJ2-7; a possible D gene is TRBD2 (6 bases). Between the trimmed V and J ends, which lost 4 bases and 3 bases, there was a span of 16 bases. This CDR3 is 15 amino acids long. Germline CDR1 MNHEY, CDR2 SMNVEV (reference sequence).

The genes are TRBV29-1 and TRBJ2-5; the match to TRBD1 covers 7 bases. The junction had 10 bases not matched to a gene; V was cut back by 7 bases and J by 2 bases. CDR1 is SQVTM, CDR2 ANQGSEA, per germline. The CDR3 covers 14 residues. This CDR3 is CSARDRVGQETQYF. The CDR3 coding sequence is TGCAGCGCTAGAGACAGGGTTGGGCAAGAGACCCAGTACTTC.

Details on this clone: In the same sample, other DNA sequences code for this CDR3. The chain is built from TRBV18 and TRBJ2-3; D unresolved. The CDR3 totals 14 residues. Germline CDR1 and CDR2: KGHSH and LQKENI. Between the trimmed V and J ends, which lost 4 bases and 0 bases, there was a span of 8 bases. CDR3 amino acids: CASSLLTSTDTQYF. For the CDR3, the DNA is TGTGCCAGCTCACTTCTAACCAGCACAGATACGCAGTATTTT.

The V gene is TRBV14, the J gene TRBJ1-1; TRBD1 matches 12 bases. The CDR3 has 18 residues. Germline CDR1 is SGHDN and CDR2 is FVKESK. Trimming took 4 bases from V and 1 from J; bases not matched to a gene: 10. CDR3 amino acids: CASSPLPGQGASNTEAFF. The CDR3 DNA is TGTGCCAGCAGCCCCCTCCCGGGACAGGGGGCCTCGAACACTGAAGCTTTCTTT.

This clone was seen a single time. This sequence joins TRBV27 and TRBJ2-5; the match to TRBD1 covers 7 bases. This CDR3 is 13 amino acids long. CDR1 and CDR2 (germline): MNHEY, SMNVEV (reference sequence). With 7 bases clipped from V and 5 bases from J, the junction kept 7 bases outside the gene matches. DNA for the CDR3: TGTGCCAGCAACCAACAGGGGCGGGAGACCCAGTACTTC. Amino acids: CASNQQGRETQYF.